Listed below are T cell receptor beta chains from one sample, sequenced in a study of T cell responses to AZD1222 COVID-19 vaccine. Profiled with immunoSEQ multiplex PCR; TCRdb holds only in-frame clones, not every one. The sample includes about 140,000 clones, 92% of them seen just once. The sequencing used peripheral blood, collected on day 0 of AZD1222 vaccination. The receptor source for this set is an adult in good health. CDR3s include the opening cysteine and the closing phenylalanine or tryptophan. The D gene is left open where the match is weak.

CDR3 protein: CASSPLGLAASNEQFF
J gene: TRBJ2-1
D gene: TRBD2
V gene: TRBV19

CDR3 protein: CASSPPQGVSYNEQFF
J gene: TRBJ2-1
D gene: NA
V gene: TRBV18

CDR3 protein: CASSGPQETQYF
J gene: TRBJ2-5
D gene: TRBD2
V gene: TRBV27

CDR3 protein: CASSPDFQETQYF
J gene: TRBJ2-5
D gene: NA
V gene: TRBV11-2

CDR3 protein: CASREFGADYGYTF
J gene: TRBJ1-2
D gene: NA
V gene: TRBV28

CDR3 protein: CASSFAGTGNTIYF
J gene: TRBJ1-3
D gene: NA
V gene: TRBV27

CDR3 protein: CASSPDRVRQPQHF
J gene: TRBJ1-5
D gene: TRBD1
V gene: TRBV18

CDR3 protein: CASSSTPATTNQPQHF
J gene: TRBJ1-5
D gene: NA
V gene: TRBV7-8

CDR3 protein: CASSRTGARSGEHF
J gene: TRBJ1-5
D gene: TRBD1
V gene: TRBV6-5

CDR3 protein: CASSFFENEQFF
J gene: TRBJ2-1
D gene: NA
V gene: TRBV5-6

CDR3 protein: CASSRGAAQNTEAFF
J gene: TRBJ1-1
D gene: NA
V gene: TRBV19

CDR3 protein: CASSYRDREDGYTF
J gene: TRBJ1-2
D gene: TRBD1
V gene: TRBV5-1

CDR3 protein: CASSFRRGEAFF
J gene: TRBJ1-1
D gene: NA
V gene: TRBV19

CDR3 protein: CASSKERAGGLCADTQYF
J gene: TRBJ2-3
D gene: NA
V gene: TRBV21-1

CDR3 protein: CAISESKGQGTDTQYF
J gene: TRBJ2-3
D gene: TRBD1
V gene: TRBV10-3

CDR3 protein: CASSRDRSSYNEQFF
J gene: TRBJ2-1
D gene: NA
V gene: TRBV5-4

CDR3 protein: CASTLGQSKNIQYF
J gene: TRBJ2-4
D gene: NA
V gene: TRBV28

CDR3 protein: CASSPGQSQETQYF
J gene: TRBJ2-5
D gene: NA
V gene: TRBV5-1

CDR3 protein: CASTAGVTSGGGTEETQYF
J gene: TRBJ2-5
D gene: TRBD2
V gene: TRBV7-9

CDR3 protein: CASSFGTPGDEQFF
J gene: TRBJ2-1
D gene: NA
V gene: TRBV6-2/TRBV6-3

CDR3 protein: CSARLRGSQHF
J gene: TRBJ1-5
D gene: NA
V gene: TRBV20-1

CDR3 protein: CSVKAGGNQPQHF
J gene: TRBJ1-5
D gene: NA
V gene: TRBV29-1

CDR3 protein: CASSRQGRGLGSYNSPLHF
J gene: TRBJ1-6
D gene: TRBD1
V gene: TRBV6-6

CDR3 protein: CASSWIPGTGNTEAFF
J gene: TRBJ1-1
D gene: TRBD1
V gene: TRBV25-1

CDR3 protein: CASSFEGGLSYTF
J gene: TRBJ1-2
D gene: NA
V gene: TRBV6-4